The clone carrying this T cell receptor (beta chain) was seen once. This entry is derived from a study of blood T cell repertoires in COVID-19. TCRdb keeps only in-frame clones here, not all; method: immunoSEQ multiplex PCR. The sample lists some 80,000 clones, 79% occurring once. CDR1 SGHRS and CDR2 YFSETQ come from the germline V gene. This CDR3 contains 14 residues. The V gene lost 0 bases and the J gene lost 1 base, with 7 bases spanning the gap. The chain links TRBV5-1 to TRBJ1-1; D remains ambiguous. Specimen: peripheral blood. The clonotype originates from a woman older than 75 with active or convalescent COVID-19. For the CDR3, the DNA is TGCGCCAGCAGCTTGGTTGGCGGGAACACTGAAGCTTTCTTT. Residues: CASSLVGGNTEAFF.